Described below is a single TCR beta chain sequence and its context. This specimen belongs to a study of blood T cell repertoires in COVID-19. About the research overall: In each case, the material was cDNA or gDNA derived from T cells, B-cell-depleted T cells, or PBMCs.

Original methodology: Estimation of nucleated cell counts was performed using reference gene primer amplification. Sequencing used immunoSEQ multiplex PCR; TCRdb keeps in-frame clones, though not all of them. V, J and clone size were drawn from that table, and D and trimming were deduced from the DNA. The table records 200,000 to 300,000 clones, about 89% of them present only once. Per germline, CDR1 SGHVS and CDR2 FQNEAQ. This CDR3 has 14 amino acids. Trimming left V 4 bases short and J 0 bases short, with 8 bases between. The chain uses TRBV7-8 and TRBJ2-3, with a weak D call TRBD2 (6 bases). The specimen sequenced was peripheral blood. The sequence came from a woman between 40 and 50 years old who had recovered from COVID-19. CDR3 in amino acids: CASSWGTSTDTQYF. The CDR3 bases are TGTGCCAGCAGCTGGGGGACTAGCACAGATACGCAGTATTTT.